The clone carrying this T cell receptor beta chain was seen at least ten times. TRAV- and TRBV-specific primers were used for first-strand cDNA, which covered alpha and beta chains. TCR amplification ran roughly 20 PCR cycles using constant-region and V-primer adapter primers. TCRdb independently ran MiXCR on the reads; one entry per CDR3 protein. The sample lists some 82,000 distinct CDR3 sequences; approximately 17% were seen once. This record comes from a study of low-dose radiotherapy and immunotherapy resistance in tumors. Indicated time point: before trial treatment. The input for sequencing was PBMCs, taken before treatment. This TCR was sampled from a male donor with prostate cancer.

The CDR3 reads CASSPGTRNHNEQFF. The CDR3 DNA reads as TGTGCCAGCAGCCCCGGGACTAGGAACCACAATGAGCAGTTCTTC. J is TRBJ2-1 and V is TRBV5-6, with 8 positions matching TRBD2. V lost 4 bases and J lost 5; bases outside the gene matches: 8. Germline V gives CDR1 SGHDT, CDR2 YYEEEE. This CDR3 has 15 residues.